This is a list of T cell receptor beta chains from one sample in a study of T cells in localized non-small cell lung cancer. Produced via immunoSEQ multiplex PCR; TCRdb's table is partial and in-frame only. Found here are roughly 2,200 clones, about 25% of them singletons; the top ten hold 20% to 25%. Sequences were derived from lung tumor tissue, sampled before any cancer treatment. The receptors originated from a man aged 35 to 70 with stage II lung adenocarcinoma. Both conserved end residues are trimmed from each CDR3. D genes are given only for firm matches. Some rows have no size entry. The others give once, few or many, or a class for an expanded clone.

d_call clone_size v_call cdr3_aa
TRBD1 . TRBV11-3 ASSRGTGLYEQY
. few TRBV30 AWLTGRGENEQF
. . TRBV5-1 ASSSKTEGTEAF
. . TRBV6-8 ASSRHENEQF
. . TRBV30 AWSGPEGSPLH
. few TRBV10-2 AISLGGGIGVDTQY
. few TRBV15 ATSRDGAGSTDTQY
. few TRBV11-3 ASSLSGVQRDGYT
TRBD2 medium-sized TRBV11-3 ASSLVSGTSGRGNEQF
. many TRBV23-1 ASSQGFTGELF
. . TRBV18 ASSPPSYSGNTIY
. few TRBV10-3 ASSPPGARSYEQY
. few TRBV6-7 ASSYEGEAF
. few TRBV28 ASTTVQGSSGANVLT
. few TRBV30 AWTGLYTEAF
. medium-sized TRBV9 ASSTRQATEANEKLF
. . TRBV11-3 ASSLYMVLNTGELF
. . TRBV10-3 AISESSQGTIY
. few TRBV9 ASRSMNTEAF
. few TRBV9 AIGRDRYNEQF
TRBD1 . TRBV9 ASRSDRVGYGYT
. . TRBV30 AWSGREGYTEAF
TRBD2 medium-sized TRBV11-3 ASSHSGSYNEQF
. . TRBV11-3 ASSSTPVGGYNSPLH
. medium-sized TRBV11-3 ASSLITGNYGYT
. . TRBV18 ASSPDRRNTIY
TRBD1 many TRBV7-4 ASSLEGARYNEQF
TRBD1 . TRBV6-8 ASSSSTGGNTEAF
. few TRBV6-8 ASTRQRVQETQY
TRBD2 few TRBV12-5 ASTGGLAGSETQY
. medium-sized TRBV11-3 ASSLGRHRETQY
. few TRBV1 ASSPRPGEGDTEAF
. . TRBV9 ASSATGETQY
TRBD2 . TRBV18 ASSPSGTSGGLAKNIQY
. medium-sized TRBV11-3 ASSHPSASSYNEQF
. few TRBV6-1 ASSEAFYTTVNSPLH
. medium-sized TRBV11-3 ASSSQAETNTGELF
TRBD1 . TRBV10-3 AHRRGQGSTEAF
. . TRBV14 ASSQRYNYGYT
. once TRBV30 AWTEADEQY
. few TRBV7-8 ASSPARSGTGANVLT
TRBD2 once TRBV5-1 ASSWREGGGEQY